The next 30 T cell receptor beta chains were all read from a single sample in a study of response to subunit inactivated influenza vaccine. TCRdb re-derived calls from the RT-PCR reads in MiXCR, one entry per CDR3 protein. Of about 190,000 distinct CDR3 sequences in the sample, around an eighth were seen once. Sequences were derived from CD8+ T cells sorted from PBMCs, sampled approximately 5 days after vaccination. The receptors here all came from a man in his fifties or sixties who received an inactivated influenza vaccine.

This clonotype has more than one count but fewer than ten. The V and J genes are TRBV4-1 and TRBJ2-5; no reliable D call. The CDR3 covers 15 residues. Trimming took 0 bases from V and 3 from J, leaving 11 bases between them. Looked up from germline, CDR1 is MGHRA and CDR2 is YSYEKL. As DNA, the CDR3 is TGCGCCAGCAGCCAAGATTTGACTCAAGAAGAGACCCAGTACTTC. Translated, it gives CASSQDLTQEETQYF.

The rearrangement uses TRBV11-2 and TRBJ2-7; TRBD1 is a possible D gene (5 bases). Germline V lookup: CDR1 SGHAT, CDR2 FQNNGV. This CDR3 region has 15 residues. Trimming cost V 5 bases and J 2 bases, with 16 bases left between them. The CDR3 DNA reads as TGTGCCAGCAGCCCGCAGGGCATCTGGACCTACGAGCAGTACTTC. It is translated as CASSPQGIWTYEQYF.

This clonotype was recorded at least ten times. The V and J genes are TRBV6-4 and TRBJ2-1, with 7 bases identical to TRBD2. Germline lookup yields CDR1 MRHNA and CDR2 SNTAGT. The CDR3 is 15 amino acids. V lost 3 bases to trimming and J lost 3 bases; unmatched junction nucleotides: 5. CDR3 region: CASSEGRGDYNEQFF. The CDR3 DNA sequence: TGTGCCAGCAGTGAAGGGAGGGGCGACTACAATGAGCAGTTCTTC.

For this clonotype: Just one base apart from a much larger clone, this may be a read error. This chain uses TRBV7-8 with TRBJ2-1; D is unclear. Trimming pared 1 base from V and 6 bases from J, leaving 4 bases between. Per germline, CDR1 SGHVS and CDR2 FQNEAQ. This CDR3 is 12 amino acids long. CDR3: CASSLEGNEQFF. For the CDR3, the DNA is TGTGCCAGCAGCTTAGAGGGCAATGAGCAGTTCTTC.

The chain carries TRBV4-2 and TRBJ2-5, with 7 bases lining up with TRBD1. V shed 4 bases, J shed 2 bases, and the junction held 10 bases outside the gene matches. Germline values: CDR1 LGHNA, CDR2 YNFKEQ. The CDR3 loop spans 16 amino acids. The CDR3 DNA is TGTGCCAGCAGCCTCGGGACAGAGAGGCCACAAGAGACCCAGTACTTC. This translates into CASSLGTERPQETQYF.

This clonotype occurred a few times. The chain employs TRBV4-3 and TRBJ2-1; 9 bases are shared with TRBD1. Losses at the gene ends were 0 bases for V and 10 bases for J; bases not matched to a gene: 7. The CDR3 runs to 15 residues. Germline assignment: CDR1 LGHNA and CDR2 YSLEER. The CDR3 sequence: CASSQDPTGGLEQFF. CDR3 nucleotide sequence: TGCGCCAGCAGCCAAGATCCGACAGGGGGGTTAGAGCAGTTCTTC.

CDR3: CSATHRARTPYNEQFF. The CDR3 DNA follows: TGCAGTGCTACACACCGGGCCCGGACCCCCTACAATGAGCAGTTCTTC. The rearrangement uses TRBV20-1 and TRBJ2-1, with no clear D. The V gene lost 4 bases and the J gene lost 2 bases, with 18 bases spanning the gap. The V gene's germline CDR1 is DFQATT and CDR2 SNEGSKA (reference sequence). The CDR3 is 16 residues long.

The sample holds a few counts of this clonotype. This rearrangement joins TRBV30 to TRBJ2-1, with 9 bases identical to TRBD1. The V and J ends lost 0 bases and 10 bases, in that order; junction bases with no gene match: 1. Germline V CDR1 and CDR2: GTSNPN, SVGIG (reference sequence). The CDR3 has 12 residues. CDR3 protein: CAWSVTGGEQFF. CDR3 DNA: TGTGCCTGGAGTGTCACAGGGGGCGAGCAGTTCTTC.

The rearrangement joins TRBV4-3 to TRBJ2-1; the D gene is possibly TRBD2 (5 bases). CDR1 is LGHNA and CDR2 is YSLEER in the germline V gene. This CDR3 has 13 amino acids. V lost 5 bases to trimming and J lost 7 bases, with 12 bases between them. This CDR3 reads CASSNHGGNEQFF. CDR3 bases: TGCGCCAGCAGCAACCACGGCGGGAATGAGCAGTTCTTC.

CDR3 nucleotides: TGCGCCAGCAGCCACCCGGTACTAGCGGGAGGCACCGGGGAGCTGTTTTTT. Protein sequence: CASSHPVLAGGTGELFF. This chain joins TRBV4-3 and TRBJ2-2, with 12 bases matching TRBD2. The V and J ends lost 3 bases and 4 bases, in that order; junction bases with no gene match: 6. The CDR3 spans 17 residues. Looked up from germline, CDR1 is LGHNA and CDR2 is YSLEER.

This rearrangement joins TRBV2 to TRBJ2-7; 13 bases match TRBD2. This CDR3 contains 16 residues. In germline, CDR1 is SNHLY, CDR2 FYNNEI. The V segment lost 5 bases and the J segment 3 bases; nucleotides outside the gene matches: 7. The CDR3, as DNA: TGTGCCAGCAGTCCCACGGGACTAGCGGGACTCTACGAGCAGTACTTC. Translation: CASSPTGLAGLYEQYF.

This clonotype appeared a few times. The chain carries TRBV12-3 or TRBV12-4 and TRBJ2-1, with TRBD1 identical over 10 bases. The CDR3 sequence is 14 residues long. J lost 10 bases, V lost 5 bases, and 8 bases had no gene match. CDR3 sequence: CASSRTGGSHEQFF. CDR3 DNA: TGTGCCAGCAGTCGGACAGGGGGTAGTCACGAGCAGTTCTTC.

This clonotype occurred a few times. The genes are TRBV2 and TRBJ2-3; 7 bases map to TRBD1. This CDR3 has 15 amino acids. CDR1 and CDR2 from the germline V gene are SNHLY and FYNNEI. The junction had 6 bases not matched to a gene; V was cut back by 1 base and J by 5 bases. CDR3 residues: CASSEVGGLGDTQYF. CDR3 sequence (DNA): TGTGCCAGCAGTGAAGTAGGGGGCCTGGGAGATACGCAGTATTTT.

V and J are TRBV29-1 and TRBJ2-3; D possibly uses TRBD1 or TRBD2 (5 bases each). Per the germline V gene, CDR1 is SQVTM and CDR2 is ANQGSEA. V was trimmed by 0 bases and J by 3 bases, leaving 16 bases between them. This CDR3 contains 16 residues. CDR3 residues: CSVEDGGLGWTDTQYF. The DNA for the CDR3 is TGCAGCGTTGAAGATGGGGGTTTGGGGTGGACAGATACGCAGTATTTT.

The sample holds a few counts of this clonotype. V is TRBV20-1 and J is TRBJ2-4; D is possibly TRBD1 (5 bases). This CDR3 spans 12 amino acids. CDR1 and CDR2 from the germline V gene are DFQATT and SNEGSKA (reference sequence). Deletions cut 2 bases from V and 16 bases from J, with 18 bases between. The CDR3 spells CSARKTDSRNYF. In DNA form, the CDR3 reads TGCAGTGCTAGAAAAACCGACAGTCGAAATTACTTC.

This clonotype was seen a handful of times. The genes are TRBV2 and TRBJ2-1; TRBD2 matches at 14 bases. The V segment lost 9 bases and the J segment 8 bases; nucleotides outside the gene matches: 3. Germline values: CDR1 SNHLY, CDR2 FYNNEI. The CDR3 is 13 residues long. The CDR3 nucleotides are TGTGCCAGGGGACTAGCGGGAGCACATGAGCAGTTCTTC. This encodes CARGLAGAHEQFF.

In this sample, this clonotype turned up a few times. The chain combines TRBV27 with TRBJ2-1, with D possibly being TRBD1 (6 bases). This CDR3 has 16 residues. The germline V and J ends were trimmed by 2 bases and 6 bases, with 17 bases remaining between them. Germline-derived CDR1 and CDR2 are MNHEY and SMNVEV (reference sequence). The CDR3 region has the DNA TGTGCCAGCAGTTTACTCCTGGGGGCGGTAGGCAATGAGCAGTTCTTC. It is translated as CASSLLLGAVGNEQFF.

This clonotype was recorded at least ten times. V and J are TRBV27 and TRBJ2-1; D is possibly TRBD1 (6 bases). Germline-derived CDR1 and CDR2 are MNHEY and SMNVEV (reference sequence). V lost 6 bases to trimming and J lost 4 bases, with 19 bases between them. The CDR3 spans 16 residues. CDR3 DNA sequence: TGTGCCAGCAGCAGGGAGCCGTGGGGGCTGTACAATGAGCAGTTCTTC. Its protein product is CASSREPWGLYNEQFF.

The CDR3 loop is CASSYQPPGLAAVGELFF. DNA for the CDR3: TGTGCCAGCAGTTACCAACCTCCTGGACTAGCGGCGGTCGGGGAGCTGTTTTTT. The V and J genes are TRBV6-5 and TRBJ2-2; 10 bases line up with TRBD2. Losses at the gene ends were 2 bases for V and 7 bases for J; bases not matched to a gene: 13. Germline CDR1 is MNHEY and CDR2 is SVGAGI. There are 18 residues in the CDR3.

This clonotype was seen once. The CDR3, as DNA: TGTGCCAGCAGCTTAACTGAGGCTGGGGGTAACTACGAGCAGTACTTC. Its protein product is CASSLTEAGGNYEQYF. J is TRBJ2-7 and V is TRBV7-6; D is possibly TRBD1 or TRBD2 (5 bases each). This CDR3 region has 16 residues. Trimming stripped 2 bases from V and 3 bases from J, with 17 bases between. The germline V gene has CDR1 SGHVS and CDR2 FNYEAQ.

This clonotype appeared many times. This rearrangement joins TRBV29-1 to TRBJ2-1; 7 nucleotides align to TRBD2. The CDR3 runs to 13 residues. CDR1 and CDR2 (germline): SQVTM, ANQGSEA. V lost 6 bases to trimming and J lost 5 bases; unmatched junction nucleotides: 7. CDR3 region: CSVAGEENNEQFF. CDR3 coding DNA: TGCAGCGTCGCGGGGGAGGAGAACAATGAGCAGTTCTTC.

This clonotype occurred many times. This chain links TRBV3-1 with TRBJ2-7; 13 nucleotides line up with TRBD2. The trim removed 4 bases at V and 1 base at J, leaving 1 base unmatched. Germline CDR1 and CDR2: LGHDT and YNNKEL (reference sequence). This CDR3 is 15 amino acids long. CDR3 bases: TGTGCCAGCAGCCCGGGACTAGCGGGGTCCTACGAGCAGTACTTC. Encoded protein: CASSPGLAGSYEQYF.

In this sample, this clonotype turned up a few times. The V call is TRBV6-2 or TRBV6-3, the J call TRBJ2-1; weak D call: TRBD2 (7 bases). CDR1 and CDR2 (germline): MNHEY, SVGEGT. The CDR3 runs 17 residues. The V end was cut by 2 bases, the J end by 3 bases, with 17 bases between. CDR3 DNA: TGTGCCAGCAGTTACCCCGTTGGGGGGGCGGTCTACAATGAGCAGTTCTTC. It is translated as CASSYPVGGAVYNEQFF.

This clonotype was seen a few times. J is TRBJ2-7 and V is TRBV12-3 or TRBV12-4; 9 bases are shared with TRBD2. Trimming cost V 3 bases and J 7 bases; bases outside gene matches: 10. The length of the CDR3 is 15 residues. The CDR3 DNA is TGTGCCAGCAGTTTGGGGCGGGAGGGCCGAGGAGAGCAGTACTTC. Translation gives CASSLGREGRGEQYF.

The genes are TRBV19 and TRBJ1-2; D may be TRBD1 (5 bases). The CDR3 covers 14 residues. In germline, CDR1 is LNHDA, CDR2 SQIVND (reference sequence). V gave up 3 bases and J gave up 2 bases, with 10 bases separating them. The CDR3 DNA follows: TGTGCCAGTAGTATTGGGCAGGGCAACTATGGCTACACCTTC. This translates into CASSIGQGNYGYTF.

The genes are TRBV4-3 and TRBJ2-5; D is perhaps TRBD1 (5 bases). This CDR3 contains 15 residues. Trimming pared 3 bases from V and 5 bases from J, leaving 16 bases between. Germline CDR1 is LGHNA and CDR2 is YSLEER. Here the CDR3 reads CASSQGYRGAETQYF. The DNA for the CDR3 is TGCGCCAGCAGCCAGGGGTATAGGGGCGCGGAGACCCAGTACTTC.

J is TRBJ2-1 and V is TRBV24-1, with 9 positions matching TRBD2. The CDR3 length is 15 residues. Losses at the gene ends were 7 bases for V and 3 bases for J; bases not matched to a gene: 6. CDR1 is KGHDR and CDR2 is SFDVKD in the germline V gene. CDR3 bases: TGTGCCACCAGCCCTAGCGGGGTCCTCTACAATGAGCAGTTCTTC. This encodes CATSPSGVLYNEQFF.

The chain is built from TRBV6-1 and TRBJ1-2; tentatively, D is TRBD1 (5 bases). Germline values: CDR1 MNHNS, CDR2 SASEGT. V lost 5 bases and J 1 base, leaving 14 bases between the germline ends. CDR3 length: 15 amino acids. In nucleotides, the CDR3 is TGTGCCAGCAGTCGCCGGGGTCAGGGTAACTATGGCTACACCTTC. Translating it yields CASSRRGQGNYGYTF.

This clonotype came up a few times. The rearrangement links TRBV7-9 to TRBJ2-7, with 7 positions matching TRBD2. Germline CDR1 is SEHNR and CDR2 is FQNEAQ (reference sequence). The junction had 9 bases not matched to a gene; V was cut back by 6 bases and J by 1 base. This CDR3 region has 15 residues. The CDR3 sequence is CASRGGTVRSYEQYF. The CDR3 region has the DNA TGTGCCAGCAGGGGAGGGACCGTCCGATCCTACGAGCAGTACTTC.

This clonotype was picked up a small number of times. The rearrangement links TRBV14 to TRBJ2-2; TRBD1 aligns across 10 bases. This CDR3 has 17 amino acids. V was clipped by 0 bases and J by 5 bases; unmatched bases: 6. Germline V CDR1 and CDR2: SGHDN, FVKESK. The chain's CDR3 is CASSQDSWTGGTGELFF. The CDR3 DNA reads as TGTGCCAGCAGCCAAGATTCTTGGACAGGGGGGACCGGGGAGCTGTTTTTT.